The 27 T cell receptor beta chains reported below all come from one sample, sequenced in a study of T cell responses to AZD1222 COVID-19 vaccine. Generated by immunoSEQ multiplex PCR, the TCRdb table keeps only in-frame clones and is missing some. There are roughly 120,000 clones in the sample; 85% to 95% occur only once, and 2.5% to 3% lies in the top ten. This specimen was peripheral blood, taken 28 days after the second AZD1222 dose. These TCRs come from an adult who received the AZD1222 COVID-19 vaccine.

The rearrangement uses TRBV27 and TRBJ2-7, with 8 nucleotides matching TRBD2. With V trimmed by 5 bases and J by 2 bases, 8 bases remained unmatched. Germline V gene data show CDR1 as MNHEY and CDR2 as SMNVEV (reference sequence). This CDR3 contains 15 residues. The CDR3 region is CASSRGLAATYEQYF. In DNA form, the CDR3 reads TGTGCCAGCAGTAGAGGACTAGCAGCTACCTACGAGCAGTACTTC.

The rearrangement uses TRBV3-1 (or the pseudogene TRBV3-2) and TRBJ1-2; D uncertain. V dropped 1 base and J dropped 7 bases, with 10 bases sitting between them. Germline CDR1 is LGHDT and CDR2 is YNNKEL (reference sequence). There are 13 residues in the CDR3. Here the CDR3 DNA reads TGTGCCAGCAGCCAAGGCCGGAGGATTGGCTACACCTTC. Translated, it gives CASSQGRRIGYTF.

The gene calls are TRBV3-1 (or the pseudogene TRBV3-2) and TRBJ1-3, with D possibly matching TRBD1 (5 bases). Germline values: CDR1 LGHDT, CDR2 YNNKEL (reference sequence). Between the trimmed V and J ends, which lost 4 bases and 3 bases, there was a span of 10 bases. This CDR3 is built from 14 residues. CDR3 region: CASSPQGGGNTIYF. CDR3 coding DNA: TGTGCCAGCAGCCCCCAGGGAGGTGGAAACACCATATATTTT.

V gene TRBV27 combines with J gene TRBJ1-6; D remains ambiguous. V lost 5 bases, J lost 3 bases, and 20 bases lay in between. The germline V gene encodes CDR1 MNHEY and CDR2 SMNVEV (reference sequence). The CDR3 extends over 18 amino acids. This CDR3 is CASSRSPGSANYNSPLHF. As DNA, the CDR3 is TGTGCCAGCAGTCGGTCGCCGGGCTCCGCAAACTATAATTCACCCCTCCACTTT.

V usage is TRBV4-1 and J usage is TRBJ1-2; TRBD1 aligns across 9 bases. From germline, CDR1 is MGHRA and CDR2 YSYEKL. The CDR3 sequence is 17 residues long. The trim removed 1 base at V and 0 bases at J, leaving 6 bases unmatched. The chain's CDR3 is CASSQVPGTGPNYGYTF. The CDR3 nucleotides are TGCGCCAGCAGCCAAGTCCCCGGGACAGGGCCTAACTATGGCTACACCTTC.

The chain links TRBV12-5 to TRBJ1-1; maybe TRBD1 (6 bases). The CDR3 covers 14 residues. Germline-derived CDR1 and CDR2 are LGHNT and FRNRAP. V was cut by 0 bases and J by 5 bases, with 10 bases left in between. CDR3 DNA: TGTGCTAGTGGTTTGGTAGCAGGGGCAACTGAAGCTTTCTTT. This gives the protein CASGLVAGATEAFF. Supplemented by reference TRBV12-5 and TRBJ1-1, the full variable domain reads DARVTQTPRHKVTEMGQEVTMRCQPILGHNTVFWYRQTMMQGLELLAYFRNRAPLDDSGMPKDRFSAEMPDATLATLKIQPSEPRDSAVYFCASGLVAGATEAFFGQGTRLTVV.

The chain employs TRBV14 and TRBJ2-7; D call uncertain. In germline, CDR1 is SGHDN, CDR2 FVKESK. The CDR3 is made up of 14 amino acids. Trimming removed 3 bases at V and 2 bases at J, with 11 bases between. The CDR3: CASSHISSPYEQYF. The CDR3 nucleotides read TGTGCCAGCAGCCATATAAGCAGTCCCTACGAGCAGTACTTC.

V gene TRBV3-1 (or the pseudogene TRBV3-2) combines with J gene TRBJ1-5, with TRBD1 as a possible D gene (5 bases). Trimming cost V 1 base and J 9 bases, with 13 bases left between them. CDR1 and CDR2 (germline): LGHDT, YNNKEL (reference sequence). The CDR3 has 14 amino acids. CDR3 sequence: CASSQGTGYMPQHF. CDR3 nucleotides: TGTGCCAGCAGCCAAGGAACAGGCTACATGCCCCAGCATTTT.

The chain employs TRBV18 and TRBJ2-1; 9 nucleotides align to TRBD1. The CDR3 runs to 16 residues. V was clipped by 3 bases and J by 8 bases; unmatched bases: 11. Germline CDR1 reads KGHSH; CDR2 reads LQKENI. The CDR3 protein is CASSPPTGGYRDEQFF. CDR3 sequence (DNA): TGTGCCAGCTCACCCCCGACAGGGGGGTATCGCGATGAGCAGTTCTTC.

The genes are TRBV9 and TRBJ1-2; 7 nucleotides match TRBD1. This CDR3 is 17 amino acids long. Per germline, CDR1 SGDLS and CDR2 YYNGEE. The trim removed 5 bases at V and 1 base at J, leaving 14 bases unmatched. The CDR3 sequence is CASRAFGGTADNYGYTF. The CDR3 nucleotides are TGTGCCAGCAGGGCCTTCGGGGGGACAGCCGATAACTATGGCTACACCTTC.

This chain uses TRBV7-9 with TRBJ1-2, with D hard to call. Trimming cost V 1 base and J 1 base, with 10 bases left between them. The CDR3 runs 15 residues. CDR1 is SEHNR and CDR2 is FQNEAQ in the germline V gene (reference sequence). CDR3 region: CASSLVVQDNYGYTF. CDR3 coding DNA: TGTGCCAGCAGCTTAGTAGTTCAGGATAACTATGGCTACACCTTC.

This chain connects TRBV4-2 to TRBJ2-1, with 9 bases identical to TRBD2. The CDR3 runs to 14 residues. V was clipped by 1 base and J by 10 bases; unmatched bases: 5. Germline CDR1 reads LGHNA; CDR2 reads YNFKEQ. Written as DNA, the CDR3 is TGTGCCAGCAGCCAAGGGACTAGCGTGTGGGAGCAGTTCTTC. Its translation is CASSQGTSVWEQFF.

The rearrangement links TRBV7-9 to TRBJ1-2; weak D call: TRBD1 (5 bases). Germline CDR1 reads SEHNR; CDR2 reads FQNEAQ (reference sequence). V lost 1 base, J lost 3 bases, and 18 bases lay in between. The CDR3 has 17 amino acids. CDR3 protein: CASSLVGGDSRDYGYTF. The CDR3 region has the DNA TGTGCCAGCAGCTTAGTTGGGGGGGACTCGAGGGACTATGGCTACACCTTC.

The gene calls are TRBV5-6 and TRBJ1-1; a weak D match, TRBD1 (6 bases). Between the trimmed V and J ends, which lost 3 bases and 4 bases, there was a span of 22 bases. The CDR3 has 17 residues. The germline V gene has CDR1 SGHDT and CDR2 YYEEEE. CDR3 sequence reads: CASSSTGSAEWTTEAFF. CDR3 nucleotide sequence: TGTGCCAGCAGCTCTACAGGGAGTGCGGAATGGACCACTGAAGCTTTCTTT.

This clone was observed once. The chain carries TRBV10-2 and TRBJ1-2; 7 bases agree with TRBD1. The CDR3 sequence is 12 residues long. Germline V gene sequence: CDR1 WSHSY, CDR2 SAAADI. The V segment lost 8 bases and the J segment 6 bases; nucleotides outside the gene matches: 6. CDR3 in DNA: TGCGCCAGCTTGACAGGGAAGCATGGCTACACCTTC. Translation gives CASLTGKHGYTF.

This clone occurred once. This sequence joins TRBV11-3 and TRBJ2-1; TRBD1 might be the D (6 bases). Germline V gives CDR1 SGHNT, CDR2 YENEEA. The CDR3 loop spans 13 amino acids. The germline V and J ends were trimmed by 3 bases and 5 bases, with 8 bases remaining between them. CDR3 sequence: CASSLDRDNEQFF. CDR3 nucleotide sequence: TGTGCCAGCAGCTTGGACAGAGACAATGAGCAGTTCTTC.

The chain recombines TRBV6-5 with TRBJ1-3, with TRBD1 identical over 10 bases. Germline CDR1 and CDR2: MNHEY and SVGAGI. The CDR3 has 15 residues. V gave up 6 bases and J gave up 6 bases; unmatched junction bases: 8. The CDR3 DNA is TGTGCCAGCAGCCCGGATGGACAGGGGGTAAACACCATATATTTT. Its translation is CASSPDGQGVNTIYF.

CDR3 region: CASSQGSQEYNEQFF. As DNA, the CDR3 is TGTGCCAGCAGCCAAGGCTCACAAGAATACAATGAGCAGTTCTTC. The chain links TRBV3-1 (or the pseudogene TRBV3-2) to TRBJ2-1; D not resolved. Germline lookup yields CDR1 LGHDT and CDR2 YNNKEL (reference sequence). Trimming cost V 1 base and J 4 bases, with 11 bases left between them. This CDR3 region has 15 residues.

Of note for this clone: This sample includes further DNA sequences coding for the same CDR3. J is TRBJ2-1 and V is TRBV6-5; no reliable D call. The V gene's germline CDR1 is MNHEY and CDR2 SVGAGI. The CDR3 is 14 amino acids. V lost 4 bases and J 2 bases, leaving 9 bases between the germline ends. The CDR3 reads CASSLLGTYNEQFF. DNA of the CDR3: TGTGCCAGCAGTTTATTGGGGACCTACAATGAGCAGTTCTTC.

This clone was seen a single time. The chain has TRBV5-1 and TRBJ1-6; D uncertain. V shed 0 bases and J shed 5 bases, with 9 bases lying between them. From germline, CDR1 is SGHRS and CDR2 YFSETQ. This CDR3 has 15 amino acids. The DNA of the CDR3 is TGCGCCAGCAGCTTGGTGGCAGAGAATAATTCACCCCTCCACTTT. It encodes CASSLVAENNSPLHF.

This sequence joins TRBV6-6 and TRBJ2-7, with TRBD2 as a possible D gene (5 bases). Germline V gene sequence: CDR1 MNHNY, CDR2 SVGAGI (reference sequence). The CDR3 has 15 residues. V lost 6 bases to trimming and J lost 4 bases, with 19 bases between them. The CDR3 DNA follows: TGTGCCAGCAGCCCCGGACGGGGTTTTGGGTACGAGCAGTACTTC. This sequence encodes CASSPGRGFGYEQYF.

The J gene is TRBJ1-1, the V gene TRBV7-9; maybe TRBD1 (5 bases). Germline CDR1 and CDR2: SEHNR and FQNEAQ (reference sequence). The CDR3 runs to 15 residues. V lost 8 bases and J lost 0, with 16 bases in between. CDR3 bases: TGTGCCAGCCGCGGGGACGTCTTAATGAACACTGAAGCTTTCTTT. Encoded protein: CASRGDVLMNTEAFF.

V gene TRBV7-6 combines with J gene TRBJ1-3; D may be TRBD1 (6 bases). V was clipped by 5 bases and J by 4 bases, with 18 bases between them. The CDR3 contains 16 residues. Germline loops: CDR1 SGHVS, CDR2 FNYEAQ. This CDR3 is CASSITPGQQGNTIYF. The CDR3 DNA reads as TGTGCCAGCAGCATCACACCGGGACAACAGGGAAACACCATATATTTT. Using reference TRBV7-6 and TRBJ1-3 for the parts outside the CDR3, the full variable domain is GAGVSQSPRYKVTKRGQDVALRCDPISGHVSLYWYRQALGQGPEFLTYFNYEAQQDKSGLPNDRFSAERPEGSISTLTIQRTEQRDSAMYRCASSITPGQQGNTIYFGEGSWLTVV.

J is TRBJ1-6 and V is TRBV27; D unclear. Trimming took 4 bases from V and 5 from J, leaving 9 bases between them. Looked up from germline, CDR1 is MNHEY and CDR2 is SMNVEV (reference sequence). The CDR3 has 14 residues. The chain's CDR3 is CASSSTGNNSPLHF. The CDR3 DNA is TGTGCCAGCAGTTCGACGGGGAATAATTCACCCCTCCACTTT.

The CDR3 reads CASSGLTGRDQPQHF. The CDR3 DNA follows: TGTGCCAGCAGTGGATTGACAGGTAGGGATCAGCCCCAGCATTTT. The chain carries TRBV2 and TRBJ1-5, with D perhaps matching TRBD1 (6 bases). Germline V lookup: CDR1 SNHLY, CDR2 FYNNEI. This CDR3 region has 15 residues. Trimming took 4 bases from V and 5 from J, leaving 15 bases between them.

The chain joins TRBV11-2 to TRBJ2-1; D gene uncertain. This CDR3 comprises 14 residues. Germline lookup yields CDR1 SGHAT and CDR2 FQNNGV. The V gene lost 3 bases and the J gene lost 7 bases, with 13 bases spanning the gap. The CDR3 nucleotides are TGTGCCAGCAGCTTGGAACCTGGGCATAATGAGCAGTTCTTC. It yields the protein CASSLEPGHNEQFF. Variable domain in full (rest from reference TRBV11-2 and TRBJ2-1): EAGVAQSPRYKIIEKRQSVAFWCNPISGHATLYWYQQILGQGPKLLIQFQNNGVVDDSQLPKDRFSAERLKGVDSTLKIQPAKLEDSAVYLCASSLEPGHNEQFFGPGTRLTVL.

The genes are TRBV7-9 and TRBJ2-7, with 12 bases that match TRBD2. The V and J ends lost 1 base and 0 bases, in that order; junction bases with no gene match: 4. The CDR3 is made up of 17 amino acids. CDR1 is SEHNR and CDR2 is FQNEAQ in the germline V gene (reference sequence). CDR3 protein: CASSLGTSGTLSYEQYF. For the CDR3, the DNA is TGTGCCAGCAGCTTAGGGACTAGCGGGACCCTCTCCTACGAGCAGTACTTC.